This TCR beta chain was recovered during a study of blood T cell repertoires in COVID-19. Study-wide context: PBMCs, B-cell-depleted T cells, or T cells provided the cDNA or gDNA that made up the material.

In germline, CDR1 is SEHNR, CDR2 FQNEAQ (reference sequence). The CDR3 has 14 amino acids. With 4 bases clipped from V and 2 bases from J, the junction kept 1 base outside the gene matches. Authors' processing steps: Quantification of nucleated cells was approximated via reference gene primer amplification. The table came from immunoSEQ multiplex PCR; TCRdb's copy has only in-frame clones and leaves some out. V and J calls and clone size are copied from that table; D and trimming were computed from the DNA. The sample records 70,000 to 100,000 clones, nearly 90% being singletons. Sequenced: peripheral blood. The sequence was obtained from a woman aged 80 or over with acute or convalescent COVID-19. The chain joins TRBV7-9 to TRBJ2-2; the match to TRBD1 covers 7 bases. CDR3 sequence: CASSSGGNTGELFF. The CDR3, as DNA: TGTGCCAGCAGCTCAGGGGGAAACACCGGGGAGCTGTTTTTT.